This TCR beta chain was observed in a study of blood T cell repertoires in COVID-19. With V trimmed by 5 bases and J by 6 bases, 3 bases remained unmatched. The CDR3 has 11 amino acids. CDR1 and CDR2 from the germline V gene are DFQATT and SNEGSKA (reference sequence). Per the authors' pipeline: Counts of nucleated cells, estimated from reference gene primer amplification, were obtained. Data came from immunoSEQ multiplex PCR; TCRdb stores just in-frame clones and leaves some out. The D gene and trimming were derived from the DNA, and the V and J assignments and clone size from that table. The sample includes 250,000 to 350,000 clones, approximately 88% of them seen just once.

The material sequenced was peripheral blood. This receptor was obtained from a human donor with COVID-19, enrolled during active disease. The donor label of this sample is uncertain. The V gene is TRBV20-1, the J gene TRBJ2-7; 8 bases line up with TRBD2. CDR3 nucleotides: TGCAGTGCTTGGACTAGCAGCGAGCAGTACTTC. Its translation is CSAWTSSEQYF.